This TCR beta chain was obtained from a study of PD-1 blockade in classical Hodgkin lymphoma. General study results and limits: Still unresolved is the cause of the repertoire differences, which may be disease activity or prior therapy. When set against healthy donors, newly diagnosed patients were reported to show lower baseline TCR diversity.

Time point noted: newly diagnosed, previously untreated cHL patient sample. From thawed PBMCs, CD4+ T cells were purified using magnetic negative selection. What served as comparison were PBMCs in newly diagnosed, untreated classical Hodgkin lymphoma. Method: immunoSEQ multiplex PCR; TCRdb's copy keeps in-frame clones and lacks some. The sample gives around 30,000 clones, more than 85% of which show up once; less than 0.25% is in the top ten. Germline V lookup: CDR1 SGHRS, CDR2 YFSETQ. This CDR3 region has 15 residues. Trimming removed 0 bases at V and 0 bases at J, with 8 bases between. To note about this clone: Its antigen remains unknown.

The sequence came from a human donor with classical Hodgkin lymphoma. The chain uses TRBV5-1 and TRBJ2-3; D ambiguous. Material: CD4+ T cells from blood. The CDR3 loop is CASSLVPGSTDTQYF. CDR3 DNA: TGCGCCAGCAGCTTGGTGCCGGGTAGCACAGATACGCAGTATTTT. The variable domain in full, with the rest retrieved from reference TRBV5-1 and TRBJ2-3, is KAGVTQTPRYLIKTRGQQVTLSCSPISGHRSVSWYQQTPGQGLQFLFEYFSETQRNKGNFPGRFSGRQFSNSRSEMNVSTLELGDSALYLCASSLVPGSTDTQYFGPGTRLTVL.